The subject of this entry is one TCR beta chain. The antigen is unknown. Using RNA template, CDR3s of TCR alpha and beta were amplified with iRepertoire arm-PCR. TCRdb re-analysed the multiplex PCR reads in MiXCR, keeping a single row per CDR3 protein. The table records over 120,000 distinct CDR3 sequences, about two fifths of them present only once. This entry belongs to a study of glioma-infiltrating T cells. The CDR3 totals 13 residues. Germline V gene sequence: CDR1 SQVTM, CDR2 ANQGSEA. Between the trimmed V and J ends, which lost 2 bases and 11 bases, there was a span of 18 bases. The study's findings and limits: Non-neoplastic patients had below-expected tissue-blood divergence, while all gliomas exceeded expectation.

The sequence was obtained from a human donor with low-grade glioma or glioblastoma, undergoing nonglioma brain surgery, or in good health (not recorded which). Sequenced input: glioma tissue, nonneoplastic brain tissue, or PBMCs (not recorded which). The gene calls are TRBV29-1 and TRBJ1-1; D not certain. CDR3 protein: CSVENGRSSEAFF. CDR3 nucleotides: TGCAGCGTTGAAAACGGACGGTCTAGCGAGGCTTTCTTT.